The next 24 T cell receptor beta chains were all read from a single sample in a study of blood T cell repertoires in COVID-19. Assay used: immunoSEQ multiplex PCR; TCRdb lists only in-frame clones, some missing. In the table there are around 300,000 clones, 75% to 90% of which are singletons. Material: PBMCs or T cells enriched from blood (not recorded which). Receptors were obtained from a woman younger than 35 who had recovered from COVID-19.

V and J are TRBV19 and TRBJ1-4; 7 positions match TRBD1. Germline loops: CDR1 LNHDA, CDR2 SQIVND (reference sequence). The CDR3 extends over 15 amino acids. Trimming removed 6 bases from V and 8 bases from J; junction bases left unmatched: 12. CDR3 nucleotide sequence: TGTGCCAGTAGCCCCGGGACAGCTGGCCGGGAAAAACTGTTTTTT. Amino acid sequence: CASSPGTAGREKLFF.

A few counts support this clone. The rearrangement links TRBV13 to TRBJ1-1; D ambiguous. This CDR3 region has 15 residues. Germline V lookup: CDR1 PRHDT, CDR2 FYEKMQ (reference sequence). V shed 1 base and J shed 0 bases, with 9 bases lying between them. The CDR3 loop reads CASSLEPRLNTEAFF. CDR3 sequence (DNA): TGTGCCAGCAGCTTAGAACCACGGTTGAACACTGAAGCTTTCTTT. The full variable domain, in which reference TRBV13 and TRBJ1-1 provide the parts outside the CDR3, is AAGVIQSPRHLIKEKRETATLKCYPIPRHDTVYWYQQGPGQDPQFLISFYEKMQSDKGSIPDRFSAQQFSDYHSELNMSSLELGDSALYFCASSLEPRLNTEAFFGQGTRLTVV.

The gene calls are TRBV7-2 and TRBJ1-2; D is unresolved. Trimming shortened V by 1 base and J by 3 bases, and 12 bases separated the two germline ends. The CDR3 has 15 amino acids. Germline V gene data show CDR1 as SGHTA and CDR2 as FQGNSA. CDR3 region: CASSLEQISDYGYTF. In DNA form, the CDR3 reads TGTGCCAGCAGCTTAGAACAGATTTCCGACTATGGCTACACCTTC.

This sequence joins TRBV5-1 and TRBJ1-3, with D tentatively TRBD1 (6 bases). The CDR3 has 15 amino acids. Germline-derived CDR1 and CDR2 are SGHRS and YFSETQ. Trimming took off 0 bases at V and 2 bases at J, with 9 bases between the two ends. The CDR3 bases are TGCGCCAGCAGCTTGGGCACAGGGACTGGAAACACCATATATTTT. It codes for CASSLGTGTGNTIYF.

The gene calls are TRBV18 and TRBJ1-2, with 7 bases that match TRBD1. The CDR3 contains 13 residues. In germline, CDR1 is KGHSH, CDR2 LQKENI. V shed 3 bases and J 3 bases; nucleotides not matched to a gene: 1. CDR3 sequence reads: CASSPGTDYGYTF. For the CDR3, the DNA is TGTGCCAGCTCACCCGGGACAGACTATGGCTACACCTTC.

The CDR3 sequence: CASRLRPGQGATGELFF. In DNA, the CDR3 is TGTGCCAGCAGGCTTAGACCGGGACAGGGGGCCACCGGGGAGCTGTTTTTT. The V gene is TRBV5-8, the J gene TRBJ2-2, with TRBD1 matching 12 bases. Trimming took 5 bases from V and 4 from J; bases not matched to a gene: 9. Germline-derived CDR1 and CDR2 are SGHTS and YDEGEE. This CDR3 spans 17 amino acids.

CDR3 residues: CASRGGSGARRETQYF. The CDR3, as DNA: TGTGCCAGCCGGGGTGGTAGCGGGGCTCGCCGAGAGACCCAGTACTTC. The chain joins TRBV2 to TRBJ2-5; 8 nucleotides align to TRBD2. The length of the CDR3 is 16 residues. CDR1 and CDR2 (germline): SNHLY, FYNNEI. J lost 4 bases, V lost 8 bases, and 15 bases had no gene match.

V is TRBV18 and J is TRBJ1-1, with D uncertain. CDR1 is KGHSH, CDR2 LQKENI, per germline. The CDR3 totals 15 residues. V lost 3 bases and J lost 1, with 12 bases in between. The CDR3 region is CASSPRPSSNTEAFF. Written as DNA, the CDR3 is TGTGCCAGCTCACCCCGCCCCAGTTCGAACACTGAAGCTTTCTTT. The whole variable domain, filled in from reference TRBV18 and TRBJ1-1, reads NAGVMQNPRHLVRRRGQEARLRCSPMKGHSHVYWYRQLPEEGLKFMVYLQKENIIDESGMPKERFSAEFPKEGPSILRIQQVVRGDSAAYFCASSPRPSSNTEAFFGQGTRLTVV.

This CDR3 reads CASSLDGYGGELFF. The CDR3 region has the DNA TGCGCCAGCAGCTTGGACGGGTACGGCGGGGAGCTGTTTTTT. The chain carries TRBV5-1 and TRBJ2-2, with D hard to call. Trimming stripped 0 bases from V and 7 bases from J, with 10 bases between. Germline V gives CDR1 SGHRS, CDR2 YFSETQ. The CDR3 totals 14 residues. Filled out from reference TRBV5-1 and TRBJ2-2, the complete variable domain reads KAGVTQTPRYLIKTRGQQVTLSCSPISGHRSVSWYQQTPGQGLQFLFEYFSETQRNKGNFPGRFSGRQFSNSRSEMNVSTLELGDSALYLCASSLDGYGGELFFGEGSRLTVL.

The chain recombines TRBV13 with TRBJ1-2, with 7 positions matching TRBD1. Trimming at V came to 0 bases and at J to 3 bases, leaving 7 bases not matched to a gene. The CDR3 consists of 16 residues. Germline values: CDR1 PRHDT, CDR2 FYEKMQ (reference sequence). This CDR3 is CASSLGSPDRDYGYTF. DNA for the CDR3: TGTGCCAGCAGCTTAGGGTCCCCCGACAGGGACTATGGCTACACCTTC.

The chain carries TRBV27 and TRBJ2-1, with D maybe TRBD1 (5 bases). V dropped 5 bases and J dropped 3 bases, with 14 bases sitting between them. This CDR3 has 15 residues. Per the germline V gene, CDR1 is MNHEY and CDR2 is SMNVEV (reference sequence). The CDR3 here is CASSTRQFDYNEQFF. The CDR3 bases are TGTGCCAGCAGTACCCGACAGTTTGACTACAATGAGCAGTTCTTC.

V gene TRBV30 combines with J gene TRBJ1-5, with a tentative D call TRBD1 (6 bases). Germline V gives CDR1 GTSNPN, CDR2 SVGIG (reference sequence). V was pared by 2 bases and J by 4 bases, with 15 bases between. CDR3 size: 15 residues. The CDR3 sequence is CAWSMEGGGNQPQHF. The CDR3 nucleotides read TGTGCCTGGAGTATGGAGGGAGGGGGTAATCAGCCCCAGCATTTT.

The chain uses TRBV6-5 and TRBJ2-7, with D perhaps TRBD1 (5 bases). V was pared by 2 bases and J by 3 bases, with 8 bases between. From germline, CDR1 is MNHEY and CDR2 SVGAGI. This CDR3 contains 13 residues. DNA of the CDR3: TGTGCCAGCAGTTACCAGGGCAGCTACGAGCAGTACTTC. The encoded protein is CASSYQGSYEQYF.

For this clone: Other DNA sequences in this sample translate to the same CDR3. The CDR3 loop reads CASSLVRVNTEAFF. The CDR3 DNA sequence: TGTGCCAGCAGCTTGGTCCGGGTAAACACTGAAGCTTTCTTT. The J gene is TRBJ1-1, the V gene TRBV5-8; D call uncertain. The CDR3 sequence is 14 residues long. CDR1 is SGHTS and CDR2 is YDEGEE in the germline V gene. V was trimmed by 0 bases and J by 2 bases, leaving 8 bases between them.

This chain joins TRBV5-1 and TRBJ2-7, with D perhaps matching TRBD1 (7 bases). Between the trimmed V and J ends, which lost 4 bases and 0 bases, there was a span of 11 bases. Germline V CDR1 and CDR2: SGHRS, YFSETQ. The CDR3 covers 14 residues. The CDR3 sequence is CASSGGTVSYEQYF. The CDR3 coding sequence is TGCGCCAGCAGCGGGGGGACAGTCTCCTACGAGCAGTACTTC. The variable domain in full, with the rest retrieved from reference TRBV5-1 and TRBJ2-7, is KAGVTQTPRYLIKTRGQQVTLSCSPISGHRSVSWYQQTPGQGLQFLFEYFSETQRNKGNFPGRFSGRQFSNSRSEMNVSTLELGDSALYLCASSGGTVSYEQYFGPGTRLTVT.

V is TRBV19 and J is TRBJ1-1, with 11 nucleotides matching TRBD1. V was clipped by 5 bases and J by 3 bases; unmatched bases: 2. The CDR3 is 14 amino acids. The V gene's germline CDR1 is LNHDA and CDR2 SQIVND (reference sequence). For the CDR3, the DNA is TGTGCCAGTAGTTGGACAGGGGGCCACACTGAAGCTTTCTTT. Protein: CASSWTGGHTEAFF.

This clone appeared once. The chain links TRBV29-1 to TRBJ1-1; unclear D gene. The V end lost 6 bases, the J end lost 3 bases, and 2 bases lay between the germline ends. Germline V CDR1 and CDR2: SQVTM, ANQGSEA. CDR3 size: 9 residues. CDR3 region: CSVDTEAFF. CDR3 nucleotides: TGCAGCGTCGACACTGAAGCTTTCTTT. Full variable domain (remainder filled in from reference TRBV29-1 and TRBJ1-1): SAVISQKPSRDICQRGTSLTIQCQVDSQVTMMFWYRQQPGQSLTLIATANQGSEATYESGFVIDKFPISRPNLTFSTLTVSNMSPEDSSIYLCSVDTEAFFGQGTRLTVV.

This clone was seen a few times. The genes are TRBV6-5 and TRBJ2-3; tentatively, D is TRBD2 (6 bases). The germline V and J ends were trimmed by 8 bases and 4 bases, with 13 bases remaining between them. The CDR3 runs 13 residues. In germline, CDR1 is MNHEY, CDR2 SVGAGI. The CDR3 nucleotides read TGTGCCAGCGGGCAGGGAGGCTCAGATACGCAGTATTTT. This translates into CASGQGGSDTQYF.

The chain has TRBV28 and TRBJ1-2; D gene uncertain. Germline CDR1 reads MDHEN; CDR2 reads SYDVKM. Deletions cut 8 bases from V and 8 bases from J, with 12 bases between. The length of the CDR3 is 11 residues. The CDR3: CASGGRNGYTF. For the CDR3, the DNA is TGTGCCAGCGGTGGCAGGAACGGCTACACCTTC.

This rearrangement joins TRBV5-1 to TRBJ1-4, with TRBD1 matching over 9 bases. Germline loops: CDR1 SGHRS, CDR2 YFSETQ. Trimming cost V 0 bases and J 4 bases; bases outside gene matches: 19. The CDR3 has 21 amino acids. CDR3 sequence reads: CASSLEIGTGSLGSFNEKLFF. DNA for the CDR3: TGCGCCAGCAGCTTGGAGATCGGGACAGGGAGTTTGGGTAGTTTTAATGAAAAACTGTTTTTT. Based on the CDR3 plus reference TRBV5-1 and TRBJ1-4, the full variable domain is KAGVTQTPRYLIKTRGQQVTLSCSPISGHRSVSWYQQTPGQGLQFLFEYFSETQRNKGNFPGRFSGRQFSNSRSEMNVSTLELGDSALYLCASSLEIGTGSLGSFNEKLFFGSGTQLSVL.

The chain is built from TRBV10-3 and TRBJ1-6; 8 bases are shared with TRBD1. Germline CDR1 is ENHRY and CDR2 is SYGVKD. This CDR3 has 16 amino acids. CDR3 region: CGFKVHRGLLNSPLHF. In nucleotides, the CDR3 is TGTGGCTTTAAGGTCCACAGGGGGTTGCTTAATTCACCCCTCCACTTT.

In this sample, this clone turned up once. The V call is TRBV20-1, the J call TRBJ1-1; the D is unclear. CDR3 length: 11 amino acids. Germline values: CDR1 DFQATT, CDR2 SNEGSKA (reference sequence). V was trimmed by 2 bases and J by 4 bases, leaving 5 bases between them. The CDR3, as DNA: TGCAGTGCTAGAACTGCCACTGAAGCTTTCTTT. Translation: CSARTATEAFF.

This clone was observed a single time. This chain joins TRBV19 and TRBJ1-2, with TRBD1 identical over 7 bases. The V gene's germline CDR1 is LNHDA and CDR2 SQIVND (reference sequence). After removal of 4 bases from V and 2 bases from J, the junction contained 4 bases not matched to a gene. This CDR3 is 14 amino acids long. In DNA form, the CDR3 reads TGTGCCAGTAGTAATACAGGGGTAAACTATGGCTACACCTTC. Residues: CASSNTGVNYGYTF. The whole variable domain, filled in from reference TRBV19 and TRBJ1-2, reads DGGITQSPKYLFRKEGQNVTLSCEQNLNHDAMYWYRQDPGQGLRLIYYSQIVNDFQKGDIAEGYSVSREKKESFPLTVTSAQKNPTAFYLCASSNTGVNYGYTFGSGTRLTVV.

J is TRBJ1-1 and V is TRBV6-6; 11 bases line up with TRBD1. With V trimmed by 5 bases and J by 5 bases, 4 bases remained unmatched. Germline CDR1 reads MNHNY; CDR2 reads SVGAGI (reference sequence). The CDR3 is 14 residues long. The CDR3 spells CASSLRDRGTEAFF. For the CDR3, the DNA is TGTGCCAGCAGTCTACGGGACAGGGGGACTGAAGCTTTCTTT.